Below are 19 T cell receptor beta chains sequenced from a single sample in a study of blood T cells in healthy people across ages. Together with a sample-barcoded 5' primer, a J-beta primer mix was included in a second PCR lasting roughly 6 to 12 cycles. Using its own MiXCR run on the 5' RACE reads, TCRdb lists one record per CDR3 protein. The data hold roughly 800,000 distinct CDR3 sequences, with roughly 60% observed a single time. The sequencing sample was made of blood. Every receptor here comes from a man younger than 45 in good health.

The chain has TRBV28 and TRBJ1-2; no clear D gene. The germline V gene has CDR1 MDHEN and CDR2 SYDVKM. V was pared by 9 bases and J by 2 bases, with 22 bases between. The CDR3 is 16 residues long. This CDR3 is CASRPTSIARNYGYTF. The CDR3 DNA follows: TGTGCCAGTAGGCCGACAAGTATTGCCCGAAACTATGGCTACACCTTC.

This clonotype was observed once. The chain recombines TRBV6-4 with TRBJ2-4; D possibly matches TRBD1 or TRBD2 (5 bases each). V was clipped by 6 bases and J by 9 bases, with 15 bases between them. Germline values: CDR1 MRHNA, CDR2 SNTAGT. The CDR3 contains 13 residues. The CDR3 loop is CASSPAGGSIQYF. CDR3 DNA: TGTGCCAGCAGCCCCGCTGGGGGAAGCATTCAGTACTTC.

The chain uses TRBV28 and TRBJ1-2, with D uncertain. CDR3 length: 12 amino acids. CDR1 is MDHEN, CDR2 SYDVKM, per germline. V gave up 10 bases and J gave up 4 bases, with 13 bases separating them. CDR3 sequence: CATPEGTYGYTF. The CDR3 DNA reads TGTGCCACCCCGGAGGGCACCTATGGCTACACCTTC.

The gene calls are TRBV6-5 and TRBJ2-7; TRBD2 aligns across 7 bases. Germline assignment: CDR1 MNHEY and CDR2 SVGAGI. V trimming: 0 bases; J trimming: 1 base; junction bases outside the gene matches: 6. The CDR3 is made up of 16 amino acids. CDR3 sequence: CASSYSTGGSSYEQYF. CDR3 nucleotide sequence: TGTGCCAGCAGTTACTCCACGGGGGGATCGTCCTACGAGCAGTACTTC.

This chain joins TRBV2 and TRBJ2-1, with 11 bases fitting TRBD2. In germline, CDR1 is SNHLY, CDR2 FYNNEI. V trimming: 7 bases; J trimming: 4 bases; junction bases outside the gene matches: 6. CDR3 length equals 15 residues. CDR3 loop: CASIVRLAGYNEQFF. The CDR3 region has the DNA TGTGCCAGCATCGTGAGACTAGCGGGGTACAATGAGCAGTTCTTC.

The chain joins TRBV27 to TRBJ2-2, with D hard to call. V lost 3 bases, J lost 3 bases, and 11 bases lay in between. Germline values: CDR1 MNHEY, CDR2 SMNVEV (reference sequence). This CDR3 is built from 15 residues. CDR3 DNA: TGTGCCAGCAGTTTGACGAACCGGCACACCGGGGAGCTGTTTTTT. This gives the protein CASSLTNRHTGELFF.

This sequence joins TRBV5-1 and TRBJ2-7; D remains unclear. CDR1 SGHRS and CDR2 YFSETQ come from the germline V gene. The CDR3 spans 13 residues. V lost 2 bases and J 0 bases, leaving 6 bases between the germline ends. The CDR3 reads CASSLWRSYEQYF. For the CDR3, the DNA is TGCGCCAGCAGCTTATGGCGCTCCTACGAGCAGTACTTC.

This clonotype was counted a few times. An end of the junction does not agree with germline; a read error may underlie this. This rearrangement joins TRBV12-3 or TRBV12-4 to TRBJ1-2; D is ambiguous. This CDR3 contains 12 residues. The CDR3 reads CASSFGLYGYIF. The CDR3 DNA is TGTGCCAGCAGTTTTGGACTCTATGGCTACATCTTC.

This chain uses TRBV10-2 with TRBJ2-4; D is possibly TRBD1 (5 bases). The J call may be incorrect, as the DNA end agrees better with TRBJ2-7. The germline V gene encodes CDR1 WSHSY and CDR2 SAAADI. The CDR3 loop spans 12 amino acids. CDR3 residues: CASRDKDYEQYF. CDR3 bases: TGCGCCAGCAGGGACAAGGATTACGAGCAGTACTTC.

This clonotype was seen more than once but under ten times. The V gene is TRBV7-8, the J gene TRBJ2-6; perhaps TRBD2 as D (6 bases). The CDR3 sequence is 17 residues long. Germline values: CDR1 SGHVS, CDR2 FQNEAQ. CDR3 nucleotides: TGTGTCACCTTTGGGGGGACCGATTCCTCTGGGGCCAACGTCCTGACTTTC. Its protein is CVTFGGTDSSGANVLTF.

This chain connects TRBV3-1 to TRBJ2-7; tentative D call: TRBD1 (5 bases). The germline V gene has CDR1 LGHDT and CDR2 YNNKEL (reference sequence). This CDR3 contains 14 residues. Trimming stripped 8 bases from V and 2 bases from J, with 16 bases between. In nucleotides, the CDR3 is TGTGCCAGCTCCTCGACAGTGAAAACCTACGAGCAGTACTTC. Translated, it gives CASSSTVKTYEQYF.

This sequence joins TRBV20-1 and TRBJ1-2, with TRBD1 matching over 7 bases. V dropped 6 bases and J dropped 7; count of bases not matched to a gene: 14. Germline CDR1 DFQATT, CDR2 SNEGSKA (reference sequence). The CDR3 extends over 14 amino acids. The CDR3: CSAPVDTQGFGYTF. The CDR3 bases are TGCAGTGCCCCTGTAGATACACAGGGGTTTGGCTACACCTTC.

The chain recombines TRBV6-1 with TRBJ1-1; D ambiguous. The CDR3 runs to 16 residues. Trimming cost V 2 bases and J 6 bases, with 19 bases left between them. The V gene's germline CDR1 is MNHNS and CDR2 SASEGT. In DNA form, the CDR3 reads TGTGCCAGCAGTGAATGGCGTTCTCTACGCCCCGCTGAAGCTTTCTTT. Translation gives CASSEWRSLRPAEAFF.

As concerns this clonotype: Compared with germline, one end of the junction differs, possibly owing to a read error. In nucleotides, the CDR3 is TGTGCTAGCAGCTTCGGACTAATAGGGGTAGGTGAGCAGTTCTTC. Encoded protein: CASSFGLIGVGEQFF. The rearrangement links TRBV7-7 to TRBJ2-1; maybe TRBD2 (6 bases). Germline V gene lookup returns CDR1 SSHAT and CDR2 FNYEAQ (reference sequence). The CDR3 loop spans 15 amino acids. The complete variable domain, with remaining parts taken from reference TRBV7-7 and TRBJ2-1, reads GAGVSQSPRYKVTKRGQDVTLRCDPISSHATLYWYQQALGQGPEFLTYFNYEAQPDKSGLPSDRFSAERPEGSISTLTIQRTEQRDSAMYRCASSFGLIGVGEQFFGPGTRLTVL.

The chain has TRBV7-8 and TRBJ1-2; a weak D match, TRBD1 (5 bases). Between the trimmed V and J ends, which lost 5 bases and 7 bases, there was a span of 17 bases. Germline CDR1 reads SGHVS; CDR2 reads FQNEAQ. This CDR3 contains 14 residues. The CDR3: CASSPRGGYGGYTF. The CDR3, as DNA: TGTGCCAGCAGCCCCCGCGGGGGGTATGGTGGCTACACCTTC.

The chain combines TRBV4-2 with TRBJ1-1, with no clear D. The CDR3 contains 14 residues. The ends were cut back, 7 bases at V and 0 bases at J, with 12 bases in the middle. CDR1 and CDR2 from the germline V gene are LGHNA and YNFKEQ. This CDR3 is CASTLELVNTEAFF. As DNA, the CDR3 is TGTGCCAGCACCCTTGAATTGGTGAACACTGAAGCTTTCTTT.

The count of this clonotype is one. V usage is TRBV5-1 and J usage is TRBJ2-7; 7 nucleotides line up with TRBD1. This CDR3 region has 13 residues. The V segment lost 4 bases and the J segment 4 bases; nucleotides outside the gene matches: 5. Germline V CDR1 and CDR2: SGHRS, YFSETQ. The CDR3 sequence: CASSDQTGYEQYF. CDR3 in DNA: TGCGCCAGCAGCGACCAGACAGGGTACGAGCAGTACTTC.

This chain connects TRBV29-1 to TRBJ2-3; no clear D. Per germline, CDR1 SQVTM and CDR2 ANQGSEA. This CDR3 comprises 14 residues. With 1 base removed from V and 0 bases from J, the gap between germline ends came to 8 bases. The CDR3 coding sequence is TGCAGCGTTGAAGGGCCTACTAGCACAGATACGCAGTATTTT. Its translation is CSVEGPTSTDTQYF.

In this sample, this clonotype turned up a few times. The rearrangement joins TRBV29-1 to TRBJ2-1; 12 nucleotides line up with TRBD1. V trimming: 8 bases; J trimming: 9 bases; junction bases outside the gene matches: 11. Germline assignment: CDR1 SQVTM and CDR2 ANQGSEA. This CDR3 spans 14 amino acids. CDR3 residues: CSTRGTGGISEQFF. The CDR3 region has the DNA TGCAGCACCCGAGGGACAGGGGGCATTAGTGAGCAGTTCTTC.